These 14 T cell receptor beta chains were all obtained from the same sample, sequenced in a study of human T cells and chemical hapten exposure. Time point here: patch test 2, 6 weeks after DPC sensitization. Treatment reported: therapeutic diphenylcyclopropenone sensitization with weekly scalp DPC. TCRdb used MiXCR to reprocess the RACE reads, holding one entry per CDR3 protein. The sample holds more than 85,000 distinct CDR3 sequences, 9.5% to 11% seen once. Sequencing was performed on whole blood, taken in connection with sensitization to the hapten diphenylcyclopropenone (DPC). These receptors came from a man in his forties with alopecia areata. Some clones in this sample may be carry-over from other donors' samples.

In this sample, this clonotype turned up many times. The rearrangement uses TRBV29-1 and TRBJ1-2; the D is unclear. This CDR3 is built from 14 residues. The ends were cut back, 4 bases at V and 0 bases at J, with 12 bases in the middle. Germline CDR1 and CDR2: SQVTM and ANQGSEA. The CDR3 reads CSVVGRGTNYGYTF. The CDR3 DNA reads TGCAGCGTTGTCGGCCGAGGCACTAACTATGGCTACACCTTC.

This clonotype was observed a handful of times. The chain couples TRBV7-9 to TRBJ2-3, with TRBD2 as a possible D gene (5 bases). The germline V and J ends were trimmed by 5 bases and 2 bases, with 14 bases remaining between them. The CDR3 extends over 15 amino acids. Germline-derived CDR1 and CDR2 are SEHNR and FQNEAQ (reference sequence). In nucleotides, the CDR3 is TGTGCCAGCAGCCACCGGGAACAGAACACAGATACGCAGTATTTT. It specifies CASSHREQNTDTQYF.

Written as DNA, the CDR3 is TGCGCCAGCAGCCAAGATGGTACAGGGGACTTCCTTATGAACACTGAAGCTTTCTTT. Encoded protein: CASSQDGTGDFLMNTEAFF. The J gene is TRBJ1-1, the V gene TRBV4-1, with TRBD1 identical over 7 bases. V gave up 0 bases and J gave up 0 bases; unmatched junction bases: 13. Germline assignment: CDR1 MGHRA and CDR2 YSYEKL. The CDR3 sequence is 19 residues long.

This clonotype has only a few counts. The rearrangement links TRBV4-3 to TRBJ2-2; D is perhaps TRBD1 or TRBD2 (5 bases each). The CDR3 covers 16 residues. Trimming removed 4 bases from V and 3 bases from J, with 15 bases in between. Germline lookup yields CDR1 LGHNA and CDR2 YSLEER. The CDR3 loop is CASSRRRGRDTGELFF. CDR3 nucleotide sequence: TGCGCCAGCAGCCGTAGACGGGGCCGTGACACCGGGGAGCTGTTTTTT.

The J gene is TRBJ2-5, the V gene TRBV5-1; TRBD1 matches at 9 bases. V was clipped by 4 bases and J by 5 bases; unmatched bases: 3. Germline V gene lookup returns CDR1 SGHRS and CDR2 YFSETQ. This CDR3 region has 13 residues. CDR3 nucleotide sequence: TGCGCCAGCAGCCCCGGACAGGGGGAGACCCAGTACTTC. Protein product: CASSPGQGETQYF.

This clonotype appeared a few times. The gene calls are TRBV6-1 and TRBJ2-1; D not resolved. V lost 2 bases, J lost 2 bases, and 10 bases lay in between. Germline-derived CDR1 and CDR2 are MNHNS and SASEGT. The CDR3 is 15 amino acids. CDR3 in DNA: TGTGCCAGCAGTGAAAATGGTTGGACCTACAATGAGCAGTTCTTC. It codes for CASSENGWTYNEQFF.

The table lists this clonotype with a few counts. The chain uses TRBV4-2 and TRBJ2-2; D is uncertain. V lost 0 bases and J lost 4, with 3 bases in between. Germline CDR1 is LGHNA and CDR2 is YNFKEQ. The CDR3 spans 13 residues. The CDR3 protein is CASSQEATGELFF. In nucleotides, the CDR3 is TGTGCCAGCAGCCAAGAGGCCACCGGGGAGCTGTTTTTT.

The CDR3 region is CASRTSFRATGTRYEQYF. In nucleotides, the CDR3 is TGTGCCAGCAGAACAAGTTTTCGGGCGACAGGGACTCGCTACGAGCAGTACTTC. This chain joins TRBV28 and TRBJ2-7, with D possibly matching TRBD1 (7 bases). The germline V gene has CDR1 MDHEN and CDR2 SYDVKM. CDR3 length equals 18 residues. V gave up 6 bases and J gave up 3 bases, with 27 bases separating them.

This chain uses TRBV18 with TRBJ2-5, with TRBD2 as a possible D gene (5 bases). V lost 2 bases and J 2 bases, leaving 6 bases between the germline ends. The CDR3 contains 13 residues. Germline CDR1 KGHSH, CDR2 LQKENI. The CDR3 reads CASSPAGQETQYF. CDR3 coding DNA: TGTGCCAGCTCACCAGCGGGTCAAGAGACCCAGTACTTC.

This clonotype appeared a few times. This rearrangement joins TRBV20-1 to TRBJ1-6, with no clear D. From germline, CDR1 is DFQATT and CDR2 SNEGSKA (reference sequence). CDR3 size: 13 residues. The germline V and J ends were trimmed by 0 bases and 10 bases, with 10 bases remaining between them. CDR3 nucleotides: TGCAGTGCTAGAGACACGGGAGGGTCACCCCTCCACTTT. It codes for CSARDTGGSPLHF.

This clonotype was counted ten times or more. The CDR3 nucleotides read TGTGCCACCAGTGATTCGGGACAGTTGAACACTGAAGCTTTCTTT. Its protein is CATSDSGQLNTEAFF. The V call is TRBV24-1, the J call TRBJ1-1, with 7 bases identical to TRBD1. Trimming took 2 bases from V and 0 from J; bases not matched to a gene: 2. Germline values: CDR1 KGHDR, CDR2 SFDVKD. The CDR3 length is 15 residues.

The V call is TRBV7-2, the J call TRBJ2-3; 11 bases agree with TRBD2. V gave up 6 bases and J gave up 0 bases; unmatched junction bases: 11. This CDR3 spans 18 amino acids. Germline CDR1 SGHTA, CDR2 FQGNSA. The chain's CDR3 is CASRPPGLAATSTDTQYF. CDR3 nucleotides: TGTGCCAGCAGGCCGCCGGGACTAGCGGCTACTAGCACAGATACGCAGTATTTT.

The gene calls are TRBV18 and TRBJ2-7; D is possibly TRBD1 (5 bases). This CDR3 is 13 amino acids long. Trimming pared 4 bases from V and 3 bases from J, leaving 10 bases between. In germline, CDR1 is KGHSH, CDR2 LQKENI. DNA for the CDR3: TGTGCCAGCTCACTTCAGACAGTCTACGAGCAGTACTTC. Translating gives CASSLQTVYEQYF.

There are a few counts of this clonotype. The chain combines TRBV7-9 with TRBJ2-3; no clear D gene. The V and J ends lost 6 bases and 3 bases respectively, with 10 bases between them. This CDR3 has 13 amino acids. From germline, CDR1 is SEHNR and CDR2 FQNEAQ (reference sequence). In nucleotides, the CDR3 is TGTGCCAGCAGGTTGCCTTCGACAGATACGCAGTATTTT. It is translated as CASRLPSTDTQYF. Full variable domain (rest looked up from reference TRBV7-9 and TRBJ2-3): DTGVSQNPRHKITKRGQNVTFRCDPISEHNRLYWYRQTLGQGPEFLTYFQNEAQLEKSRLLSDRFSAERPKGSFSTLEIQRTEQGDSAMYLCASRLPSTDTQYFGPGTRLTVL.